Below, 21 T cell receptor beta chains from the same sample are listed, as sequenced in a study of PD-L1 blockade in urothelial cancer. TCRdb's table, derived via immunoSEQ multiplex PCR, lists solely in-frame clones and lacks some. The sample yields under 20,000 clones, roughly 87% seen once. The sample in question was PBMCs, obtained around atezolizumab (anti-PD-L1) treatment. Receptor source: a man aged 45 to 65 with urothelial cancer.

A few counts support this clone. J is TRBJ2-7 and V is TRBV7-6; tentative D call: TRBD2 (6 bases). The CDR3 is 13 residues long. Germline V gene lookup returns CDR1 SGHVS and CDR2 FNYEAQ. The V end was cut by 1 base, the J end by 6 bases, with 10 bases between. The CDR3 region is CASSLVEGGEQYF. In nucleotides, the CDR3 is TGTGCCAGCAGCTTAGTAGAGGGAGGCGAGCAGTACTTC.

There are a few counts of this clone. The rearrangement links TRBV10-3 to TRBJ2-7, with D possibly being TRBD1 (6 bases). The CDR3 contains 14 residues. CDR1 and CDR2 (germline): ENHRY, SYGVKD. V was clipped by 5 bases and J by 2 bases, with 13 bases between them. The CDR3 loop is CAISRDTSTYEQYF. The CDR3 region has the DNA TGTGCCATCAGTCGGGACACCTCGACCTACGAGCAGTACTTC.

The CDR3 DNA reads TGTGCCAGCAGCCAGACAGGGATTTCACCCCTCCACTTT. This translates into CASSQTGISPLHF. This sequence joins TRBV14 and TRBJ1-6; 7 bases align to TRBD1. CDR1 SGHDN and CDR2 FVKESK come from the germline V gene. The CDR3 is 13 amino acids. V gave up 3 bases and J gave up 9 bases; unmatched junction bases: 2.

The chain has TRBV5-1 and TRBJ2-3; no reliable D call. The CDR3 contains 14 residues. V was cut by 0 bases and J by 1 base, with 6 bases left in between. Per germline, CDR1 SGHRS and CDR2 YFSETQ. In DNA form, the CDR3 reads TGCGCCAGCAGCTTGGATTCGGGCACAGATACGCAGTATTTT. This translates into CASSLDSGTDTQYF.

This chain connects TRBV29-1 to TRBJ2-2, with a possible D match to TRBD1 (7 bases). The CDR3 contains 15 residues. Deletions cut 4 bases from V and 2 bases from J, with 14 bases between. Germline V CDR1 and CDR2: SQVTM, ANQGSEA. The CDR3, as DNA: TGCAGCGTTGGAAAGGGGGCGGGAAACACCGGGGAGCTGTTTTTT. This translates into CSVGKGAGNTGELFF.

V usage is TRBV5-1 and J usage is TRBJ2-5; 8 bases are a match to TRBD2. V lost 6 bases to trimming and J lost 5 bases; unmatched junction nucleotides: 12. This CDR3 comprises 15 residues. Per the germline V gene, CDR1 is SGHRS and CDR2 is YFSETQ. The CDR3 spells CASTRDGRAEETQYF. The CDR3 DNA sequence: TGCGCCAGCACCCGCGACGGGAGGGCCGAGGAGACCCAGTACTTC.

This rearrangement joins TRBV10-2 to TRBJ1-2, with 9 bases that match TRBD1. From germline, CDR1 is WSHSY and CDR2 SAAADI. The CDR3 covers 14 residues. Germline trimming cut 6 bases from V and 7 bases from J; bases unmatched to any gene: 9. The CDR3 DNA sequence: TGCGCCAGCAGAGGGACAGGGTTTCAACCTGGCTACACCTTC. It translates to CASRGTGFQPGYTF.

The DNA of the CDR3 is TGTGCCAGCAGCTTGGATAGCGACCATGAGCAGTTCTTC. It specifies CASSLDSDHEQFF. This chain connects TRBV7-3 to TRBJ2-1, with D maybe TRBD2 (5 bases). Germline V lookup: CDR1 SGHTA, CDR2 FQGTGA. V dropped 3 bases and J dropped 8 bases, with 11 bases sitting between them. This CDR3 comprises 13 residues.

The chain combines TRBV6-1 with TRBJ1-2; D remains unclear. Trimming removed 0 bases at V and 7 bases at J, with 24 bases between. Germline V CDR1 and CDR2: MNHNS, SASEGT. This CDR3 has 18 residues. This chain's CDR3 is CASSEALVTGLSPGGYTF. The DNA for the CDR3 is TGTGCCAGCAGTGAAGCGCTTGTTACTGGCCTCTCACCGGGTGGCTACACCTTC.

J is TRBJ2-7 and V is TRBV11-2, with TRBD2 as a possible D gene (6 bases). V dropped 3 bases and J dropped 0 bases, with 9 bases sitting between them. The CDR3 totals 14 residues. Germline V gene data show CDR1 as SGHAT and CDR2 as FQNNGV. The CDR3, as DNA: TGTGCCAGCAGCTTTGGGGGACTCTCCTACGAGCAGTACTTC. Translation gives CASSFGGLSYEQYF.

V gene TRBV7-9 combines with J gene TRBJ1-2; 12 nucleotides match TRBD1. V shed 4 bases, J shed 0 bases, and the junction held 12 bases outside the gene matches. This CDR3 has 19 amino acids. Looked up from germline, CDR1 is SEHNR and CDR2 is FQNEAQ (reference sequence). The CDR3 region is CASSSPLLGQGATNYGYTF. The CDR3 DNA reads TGTGCCAGCAGCTCCCCCCTTTTGGGACAGGGGGCTACTAACTATGGCTACACCTTC.

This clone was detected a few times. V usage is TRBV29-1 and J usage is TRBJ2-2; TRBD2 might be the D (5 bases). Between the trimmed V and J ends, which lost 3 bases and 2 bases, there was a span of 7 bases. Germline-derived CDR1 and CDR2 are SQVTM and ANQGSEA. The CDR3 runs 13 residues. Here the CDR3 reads CSVDPGNTGELFF. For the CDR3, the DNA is TGCAGCGTTGATCCGGGAAACACCGGGGAGCTGTTTTTT.

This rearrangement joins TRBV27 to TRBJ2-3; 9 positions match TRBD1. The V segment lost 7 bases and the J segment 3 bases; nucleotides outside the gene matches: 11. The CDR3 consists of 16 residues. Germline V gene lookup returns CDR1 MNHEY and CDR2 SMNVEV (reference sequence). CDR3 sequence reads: CASILPGQGSTDTQYF. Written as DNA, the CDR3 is TGTGCCAGCATCTTACCGGGACAGGGATCTACAGATACGCAGTATTTT.

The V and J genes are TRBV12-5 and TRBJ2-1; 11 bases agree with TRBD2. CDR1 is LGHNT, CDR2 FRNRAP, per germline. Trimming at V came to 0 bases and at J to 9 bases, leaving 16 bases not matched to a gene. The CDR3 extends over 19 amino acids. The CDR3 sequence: CASGLVPLLTSGSRGEQFF. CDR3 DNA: TGTGCTAGTGGTTTGGTTCCGCTCCTTACTAGCGGGAGTAGGGGTGAGCAGTTCTTC.

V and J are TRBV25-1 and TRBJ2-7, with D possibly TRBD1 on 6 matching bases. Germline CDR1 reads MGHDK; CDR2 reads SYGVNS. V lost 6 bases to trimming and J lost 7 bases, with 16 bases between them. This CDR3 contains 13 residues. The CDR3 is CASSLTGSWEQYF. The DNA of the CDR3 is TGTGCCAGCAGCCTGACAGGTTCTTGGGAGCAGTACTTC.

The chain's CDR3 is CASSFGLGATGNTIYF. In nucleotides, the CDR3 is TGTGCCAGCAGCTTTGGTCTTGGAGCTACTGGAAACACCATATATTTT. The V gene is TRBV5-6, the J gene TRBJ1-3; D unresolved. V lost 2 bases, J lost 2 bases, and 14 bases lay in between. Looked up from germline, CDR1 is SGHDT and CDR2 is YYEEEE. The CDR3 contains 16 residues.

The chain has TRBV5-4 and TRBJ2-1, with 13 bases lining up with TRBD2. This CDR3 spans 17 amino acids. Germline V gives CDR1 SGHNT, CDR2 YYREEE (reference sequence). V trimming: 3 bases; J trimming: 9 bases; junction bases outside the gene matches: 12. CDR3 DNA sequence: TGTGCCAGCAGCTCACTGATGGGGACTAGCGGGGCTGGTGAGCAGTTCTTC. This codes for CASSSLMGTSGAGEQFF.

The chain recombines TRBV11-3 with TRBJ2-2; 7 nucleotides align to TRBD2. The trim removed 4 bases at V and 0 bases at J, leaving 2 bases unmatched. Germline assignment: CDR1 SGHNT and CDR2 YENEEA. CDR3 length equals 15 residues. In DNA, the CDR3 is TGTGCCAGCAGCTCCGGGAGGTCGAACACCGGGGAGCTGTTTTTT. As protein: CASSSGRSNTGELFF. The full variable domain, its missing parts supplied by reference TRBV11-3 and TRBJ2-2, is EAGVVQSPRYKIIEKKQPVAFWCNPISGHNTLYWYLQNLGQGPELLIRYENEEAVDDSQLPKDRFSAERLKGVDSTLKIQPAELGDSAVYLCASSSGRSNTGELFFGEGSRLTVL.

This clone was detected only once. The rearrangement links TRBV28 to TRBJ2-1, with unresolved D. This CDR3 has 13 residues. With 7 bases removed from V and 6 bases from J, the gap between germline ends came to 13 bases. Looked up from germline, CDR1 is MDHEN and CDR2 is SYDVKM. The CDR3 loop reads CASTTRVPNEQFF. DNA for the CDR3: TGTGCCAGCACCACACGGGTACCCAATGAGCAGTTCTTC.

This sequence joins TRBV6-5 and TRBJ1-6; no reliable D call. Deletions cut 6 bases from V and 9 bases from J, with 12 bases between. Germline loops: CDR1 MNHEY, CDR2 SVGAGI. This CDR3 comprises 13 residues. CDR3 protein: CASRSPGFSPLHF. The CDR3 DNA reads TGTGCCAGCAGAAGCCCTGGTTTTTCACCCCTCCACTTT.

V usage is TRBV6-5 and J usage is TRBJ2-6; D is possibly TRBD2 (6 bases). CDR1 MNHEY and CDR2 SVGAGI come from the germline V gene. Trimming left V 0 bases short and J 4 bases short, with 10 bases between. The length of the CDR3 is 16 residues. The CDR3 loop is CASSYSPGAGANVLTF. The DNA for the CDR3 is TGTGCCAGCAGTTACTCCCCGGGAGCGGGGGCCAACGTCCTGACTTTC.